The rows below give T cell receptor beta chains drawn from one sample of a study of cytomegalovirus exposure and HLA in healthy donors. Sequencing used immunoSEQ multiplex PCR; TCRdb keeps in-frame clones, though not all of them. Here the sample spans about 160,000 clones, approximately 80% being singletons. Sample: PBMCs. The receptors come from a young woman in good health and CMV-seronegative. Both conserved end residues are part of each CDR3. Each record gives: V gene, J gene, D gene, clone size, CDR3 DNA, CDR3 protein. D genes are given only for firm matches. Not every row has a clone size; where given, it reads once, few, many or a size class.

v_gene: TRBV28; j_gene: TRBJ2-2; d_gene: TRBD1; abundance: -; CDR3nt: TGTGCCAGCAGTGATTCGAGACAGGGGCGGACCGGGGAGCTGTTTTTT; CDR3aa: CASSDSRQGRTGELFF
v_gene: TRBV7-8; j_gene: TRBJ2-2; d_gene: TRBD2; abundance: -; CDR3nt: TGTGCCAGCAGCTTAGGTCTGACTAGCGGGGCCGTCGGGGAGCTGTTTTTT; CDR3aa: CASSLGLTSGAVGELFF
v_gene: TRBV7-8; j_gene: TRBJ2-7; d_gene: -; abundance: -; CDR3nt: TGTGCCAACAGCTTAGTAGGAGGGGAGTCCTACGAGCAGTACTTC; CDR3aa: CANSLVGGESYEQYF
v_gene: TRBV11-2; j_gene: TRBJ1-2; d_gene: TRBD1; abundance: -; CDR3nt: TGTGCCAGCAGCTTTGGACAGGGCCTTAACTATGGCTACACCTTC; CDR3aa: CASSFGQGLNYGYTF
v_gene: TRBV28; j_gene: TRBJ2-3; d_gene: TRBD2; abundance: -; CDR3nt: TGTGCCAGCAGGCCGACAGGGGCTGGACTAGCGGGAGGGGCTGCGCAGTATTTT; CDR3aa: CASRPTGAGLAGGAAQYF
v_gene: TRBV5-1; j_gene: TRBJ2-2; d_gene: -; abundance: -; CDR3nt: TGCGCCAGCAGCGCACAGGACCCTAGGGGCACCGGGGAGCTGTTTTTT; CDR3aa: CASSAQDPRGTGELFF
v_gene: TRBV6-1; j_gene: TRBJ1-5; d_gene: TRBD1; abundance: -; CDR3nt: TGTGCCAGTCGGGACAGCGATGTCTCTTATCAGCCCCAGCATTTT; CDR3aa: CASRDSDVSYQPQHF
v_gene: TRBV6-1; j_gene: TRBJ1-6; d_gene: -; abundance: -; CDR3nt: TGTGCCAGCAGTACAGCCAGCTCCTATAATTCACCCCTCCACTTT; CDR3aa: CASSTASSYNSPLHF
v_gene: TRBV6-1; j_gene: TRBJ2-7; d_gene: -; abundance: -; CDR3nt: TGTGCCAGCAGTGAATACGAGGGGGGGCACCTGCCCTACGAGCAGTACTTC; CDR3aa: CASSEYEGGHLPYEQYF
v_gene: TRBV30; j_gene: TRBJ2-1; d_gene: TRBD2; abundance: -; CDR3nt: TGTGCCTGGAGGGAGGGACTAGCGGGAGGGCCCAATGAGCAGTTCTTC; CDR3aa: CAWREGLAGGPNEQFF
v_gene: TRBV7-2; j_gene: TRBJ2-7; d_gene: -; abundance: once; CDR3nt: TGTGCCAGCAGCTTAGTACTCGAGGCACGATACGAGCAGTACTTC; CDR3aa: CASSLVLEARYEQYF
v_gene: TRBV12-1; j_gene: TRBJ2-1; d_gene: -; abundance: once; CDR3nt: TGTGCCAGCAGCTGGACTAGCGGGATCTATGAGCAGTTCTTC; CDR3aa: CASSWTSGIYEQFF
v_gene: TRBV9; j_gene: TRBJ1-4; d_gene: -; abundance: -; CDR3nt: TGTGCCAGCAGCGCCTATCAGTCGAGCGCCGGTGAAAAACTGTTTTTT; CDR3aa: CASSAYQSSAGEKLFF
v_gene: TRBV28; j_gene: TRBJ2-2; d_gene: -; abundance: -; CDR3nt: TGTGCCAGCAGTTTCGTGACAGCAAACACCGGGGAGCTGTTTTTT; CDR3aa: CASSFVTANTGELFF
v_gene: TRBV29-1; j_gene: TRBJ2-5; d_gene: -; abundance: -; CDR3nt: TGCAGCGTGACAGGTGCTCAAGAGACCCAGTACTTC; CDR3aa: CSVTGAQETQYF
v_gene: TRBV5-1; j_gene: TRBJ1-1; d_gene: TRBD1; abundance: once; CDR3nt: TGCGCCAGCAGCTTGGACGGGACAGGGGGCTCGGAAGCTTTCTTT; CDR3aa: CASSLDGTGGSEAFF
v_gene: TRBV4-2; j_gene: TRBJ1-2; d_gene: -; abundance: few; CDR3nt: TGTGCCAGCAGCCAAGATCCCGACTATGGCTACACCTTC; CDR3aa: CASSQDPDYGYTF
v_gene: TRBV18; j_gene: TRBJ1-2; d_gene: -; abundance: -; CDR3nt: TGTGCCAGCTCACCAGGGGGCGATAACTATGGCTACACCTTC; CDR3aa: CASSPGGDNYGYTF
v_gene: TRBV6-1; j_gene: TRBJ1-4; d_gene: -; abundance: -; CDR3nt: TGTGCCAGCAGTGCGGTTGCAACTAATGAAAAACTGTTTTTT; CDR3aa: CASSAVATNEKLFF
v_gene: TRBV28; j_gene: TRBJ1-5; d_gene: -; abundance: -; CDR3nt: TGTGCCAGCAGCCGCTGGGGGGGTGGCAATCAGCCCCAGCATTTT; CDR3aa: CASSRWGGGNQPQHF
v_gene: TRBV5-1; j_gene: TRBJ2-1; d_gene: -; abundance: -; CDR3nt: TGCGCCAGCAGCTTAGGAGCGCCTCACAATGAGCAGTTCTTC; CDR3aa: CASSLGAPHNEQFF
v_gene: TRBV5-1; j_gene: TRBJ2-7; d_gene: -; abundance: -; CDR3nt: TGCGCCAGCAGCTTGTGGGGGGAACAGGCGAACAACTACGAGCAGTACTTC; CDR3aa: CASSLWGEQANNYEQYF
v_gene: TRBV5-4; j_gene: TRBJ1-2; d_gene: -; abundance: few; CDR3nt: TGTGCCAGCAGCCGCGGGACGGAGTATGGCTACACCTTC; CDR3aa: CASSRGTEYGYTF
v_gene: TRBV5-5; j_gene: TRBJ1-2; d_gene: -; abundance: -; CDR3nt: TGTGCCAGCAGCTACGAGGGTATGGGTGGCTACACCTTC; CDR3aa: CASSYEGMGGYTF
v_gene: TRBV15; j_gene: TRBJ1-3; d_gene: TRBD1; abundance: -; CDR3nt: TGTGCCACCAGCAGGACAGGGGCTAGCTCTGGAAACACCATATATTTT; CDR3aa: CATSRTGASSGNTIYF
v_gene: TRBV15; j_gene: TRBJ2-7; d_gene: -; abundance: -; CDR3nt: TGTGCCACCAGCAGAGGCCGGGACACTGAGCAGTACTTC; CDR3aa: CATSRGRDTEQYF
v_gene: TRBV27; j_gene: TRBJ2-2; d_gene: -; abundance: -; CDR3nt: TGTGCCAGCAGTTCAGTTAACACCGGGGAGCTGTTTTTT; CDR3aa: CASSSVNTGELFF
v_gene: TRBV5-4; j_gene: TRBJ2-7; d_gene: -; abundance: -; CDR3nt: TGTGCCAGCAGCTTTTCGCGGGATGAACTTTACGAGCAGTACTTC; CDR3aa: CASSFSRDELYEQYF
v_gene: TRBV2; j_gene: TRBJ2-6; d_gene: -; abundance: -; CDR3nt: TGTGCCAGCAGTACCCCTGGACAGTTCTCTGGGGCCAACGTCCTGACTTTC; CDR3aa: CASSTPGQFSGANVLTF
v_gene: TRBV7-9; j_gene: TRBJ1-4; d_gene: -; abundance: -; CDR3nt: TGTTCCAGCAGCTTATGGGGAGGGTATGGTGAAAAACTGTTTTTT; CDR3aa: CSSSLWGGYGEKLFF
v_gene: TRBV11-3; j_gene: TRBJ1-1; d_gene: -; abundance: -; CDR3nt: TGTGCCAGCAGCTTAGAAGGTTCGCGGGAAGCTTTCTTT; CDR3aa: CASSLEGSREAFF
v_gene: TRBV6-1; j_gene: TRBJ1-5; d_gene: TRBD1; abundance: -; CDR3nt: TGTGCCAGCAGTGAATTCGTACCCGGGACAGCCGGACAGCCCCAGCATTTT; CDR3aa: CASSEFVPGTAGQPQHF
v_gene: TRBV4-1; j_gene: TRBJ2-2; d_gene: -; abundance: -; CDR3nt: TGCGCCAGCAGACAGACGGGGAAATACACCGGGGAGCTGTTTTTT; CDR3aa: CASRQTGKYTGELFF
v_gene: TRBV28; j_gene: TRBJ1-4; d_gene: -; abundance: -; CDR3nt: TGTGCCAGCAGTTTATGGGGGGCTGGAGGTAATGAAAAACTGTTTTTT; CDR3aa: CASSLWGAGGNEKLFF
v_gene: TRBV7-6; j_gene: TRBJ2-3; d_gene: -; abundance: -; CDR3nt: TGTGCCAGCAGCCTGGGACAAGGCACAGATACGCAGTATTTT; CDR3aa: CASSLGQGTDTQYF
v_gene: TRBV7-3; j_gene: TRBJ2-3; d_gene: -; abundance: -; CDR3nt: TGTGCCAGCAGCTTAAATGGCGGCCCAGATACGCAGTATTTT; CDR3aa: CASSLNGGPDTQYF
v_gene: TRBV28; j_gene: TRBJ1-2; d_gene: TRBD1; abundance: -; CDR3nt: TGTGCCAGCAGTTGGGCCAGGGGGATGAATGGCTACACCTTC; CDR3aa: CASSWARGMNGYTF
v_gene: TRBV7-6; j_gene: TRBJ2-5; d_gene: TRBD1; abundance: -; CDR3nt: TGTGCCAGCAGCTCACGACAGGGCCCTTCCCAAGAGACCCAGTACTTC; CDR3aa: CASSSRQGPSQETQYF
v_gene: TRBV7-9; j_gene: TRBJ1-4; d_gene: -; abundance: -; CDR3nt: TGTGCCAGCAGCTTAGATTCCAGTAATGAAAAACTGTTTTTT; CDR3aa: CASSLDSSNEKLFF
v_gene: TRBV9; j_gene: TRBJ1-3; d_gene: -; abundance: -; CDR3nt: TGTGCCAGCAGCCTTCCGGCCCCTCAGGACACCATATATTTT; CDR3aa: CASSLPAPQDTIYF
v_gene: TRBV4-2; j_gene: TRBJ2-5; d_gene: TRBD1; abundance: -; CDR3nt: TGTGCCAGCAGCCAAGAACAGGGGGCGCGGATAGAGACCCAGTACTTC; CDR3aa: CASSQEQGARIETQYF
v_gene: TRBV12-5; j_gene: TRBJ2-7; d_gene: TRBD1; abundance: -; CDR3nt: TGTGCTAGTGGTATACCGGACAGGGCCCAAGACACCTACGAGCAGTACTTC; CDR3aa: CASGIPDRAQDTYEQYF
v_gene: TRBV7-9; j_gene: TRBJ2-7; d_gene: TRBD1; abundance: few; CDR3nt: TGTTCCAGCAGCAAACAGGGGTACGAGCAGTACTTC; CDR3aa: CSSSKQGYEQYF
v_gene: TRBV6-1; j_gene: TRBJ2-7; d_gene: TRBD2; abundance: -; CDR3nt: TGTGCCAGCAGGGTGACTAGCGGATCCTACGAGCAGTACTTC; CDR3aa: CASRVTSGSYEQYF
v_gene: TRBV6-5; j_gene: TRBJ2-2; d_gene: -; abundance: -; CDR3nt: TGTGCCAGCAGTTTCGGGATGGGCACCGGGGAGCTGTTTTTT; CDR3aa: CASSFGMGTGELFF
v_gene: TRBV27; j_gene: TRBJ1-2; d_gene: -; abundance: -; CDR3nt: TGTGCCAGCAGTGTCCTCCCGCCAGAAGACAGTGCTGGCTACACCTTC; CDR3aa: CASSVLPPEDSAGYTF
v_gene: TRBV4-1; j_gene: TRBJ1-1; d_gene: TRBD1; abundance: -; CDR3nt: TGCGCCAGCAGCCAACTTGGGACAGGGAACACTGAAGCTTTCTTT; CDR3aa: CASSQLGTGNTEAFF
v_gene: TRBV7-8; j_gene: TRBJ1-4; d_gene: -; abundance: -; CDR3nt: TGTGCCAGCAGCCACTTAACAGGGATCGGGGAAAAACTGTTTTTT; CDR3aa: CASSHLTGIGEKLFF
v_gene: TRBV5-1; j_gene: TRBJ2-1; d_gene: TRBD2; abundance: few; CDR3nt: TGCGCCAGCAGCTTTATAACTAGCGGACACAATGAGCAGTTCTTC; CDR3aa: CASSFITSGHNEQFF
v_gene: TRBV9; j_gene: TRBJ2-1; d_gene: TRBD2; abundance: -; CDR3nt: TGTGCCAGCAGCCCCGGACTAGCGGGAGGTCTGGCTGAGCAGTTCTTC; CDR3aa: CASSPGLAGGLAEQFF
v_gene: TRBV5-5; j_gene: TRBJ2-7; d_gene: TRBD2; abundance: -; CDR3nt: TGTGCCAGCGTGGCTAGCGGGAGGTACGAGCAGTACTTC; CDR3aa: CASVASGRYEQYF
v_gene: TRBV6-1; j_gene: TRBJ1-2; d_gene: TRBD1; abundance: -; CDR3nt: TGTGCCAGCACATGGGGACAGGGTAGGGACTATGGCTACACCTTC; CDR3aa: CASTWGQGRDYGYTF
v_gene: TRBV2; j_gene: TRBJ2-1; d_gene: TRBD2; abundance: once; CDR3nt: TGTGCCAGCAGTCGAACGGGACTACCCGGGGTTGAGCAGTTCTTC; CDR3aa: CASSRTGLPGVEQFF
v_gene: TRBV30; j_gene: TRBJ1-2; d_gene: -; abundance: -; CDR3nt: TGTGCCTGGAGTGTCGGAGGGGTGGGAGGCTACACCTTC; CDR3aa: CAWSVGGVGGYTF
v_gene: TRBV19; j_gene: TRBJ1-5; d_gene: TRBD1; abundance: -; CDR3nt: TGTGGGACAGGGCCCCAGCCCCAGCATTTT; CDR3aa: CGTGPQPQHF
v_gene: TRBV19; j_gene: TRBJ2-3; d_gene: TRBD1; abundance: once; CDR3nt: TGTGCCAGTAGTGAGCAGGGGGCAGATACGCAGTATTTT; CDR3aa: CASSEQGADTQYF
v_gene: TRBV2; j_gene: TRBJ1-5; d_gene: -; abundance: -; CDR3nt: TGTGCCAGCAGTGAAGCGAGGGGGGGGGCGGCGGGTCAGCCCCAGCATTTT; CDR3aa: CASSEARGGAAGQPQHF